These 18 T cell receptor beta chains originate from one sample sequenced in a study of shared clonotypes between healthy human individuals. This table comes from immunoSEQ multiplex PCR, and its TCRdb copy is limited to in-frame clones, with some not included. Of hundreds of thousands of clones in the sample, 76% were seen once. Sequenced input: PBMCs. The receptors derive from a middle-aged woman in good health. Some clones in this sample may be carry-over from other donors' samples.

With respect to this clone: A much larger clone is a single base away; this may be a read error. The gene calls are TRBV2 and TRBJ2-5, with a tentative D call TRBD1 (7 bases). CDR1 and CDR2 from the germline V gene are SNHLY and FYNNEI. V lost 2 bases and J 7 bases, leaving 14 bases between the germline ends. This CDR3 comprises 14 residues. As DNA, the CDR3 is TGTGCCAGCAGTGAATGGGGGCAGGGGGGGACCCAGTACTTC. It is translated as CASSEWGQGGTQYF.

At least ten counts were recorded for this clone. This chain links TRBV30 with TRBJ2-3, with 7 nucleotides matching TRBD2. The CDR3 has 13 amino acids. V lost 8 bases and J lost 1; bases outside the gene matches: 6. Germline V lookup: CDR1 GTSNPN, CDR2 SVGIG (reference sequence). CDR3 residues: CARSSGGTDTQYF. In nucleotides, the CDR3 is TGTGCCCGATCTAGCGGAGGCACAGATACGCAGTATTTT.

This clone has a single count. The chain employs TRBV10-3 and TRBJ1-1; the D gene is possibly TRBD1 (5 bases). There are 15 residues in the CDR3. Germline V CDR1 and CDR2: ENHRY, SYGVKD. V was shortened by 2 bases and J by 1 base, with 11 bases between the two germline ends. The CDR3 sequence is CAISEKGQGNTEAFF. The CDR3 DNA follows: TGTGCCATCAGTGAGAAGGGCCAGGGGAACACTGAAGCTTTCTTT.

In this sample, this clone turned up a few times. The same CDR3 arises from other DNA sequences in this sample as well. In DNA, the CDR3 is TGTGCCAGCAGTTTGCTAGCGGGAGGCGACTTTTCCTACGAGCAGTACTTC. It specifies CASSLLAGGDFSYEQYF. This chain uses TRBV27 with TRBJ2-7, with 11 bases lining up with TRBD2. This CDR3 spans 17 amino acids. Germline V gene data show CDR1 as MNHEY and CDR2 as SMNVEV (reference sequence). Trimming at V came to 3 bases and at J to 1 base, leaving 8 bases not matched to a gene.

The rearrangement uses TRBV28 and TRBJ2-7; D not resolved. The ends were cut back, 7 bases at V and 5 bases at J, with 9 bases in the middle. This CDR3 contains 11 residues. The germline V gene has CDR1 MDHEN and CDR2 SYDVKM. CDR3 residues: CASTTRNEQYF. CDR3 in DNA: TGTGCCAGCACCACGAGGAACGAGCAGTACTTC.

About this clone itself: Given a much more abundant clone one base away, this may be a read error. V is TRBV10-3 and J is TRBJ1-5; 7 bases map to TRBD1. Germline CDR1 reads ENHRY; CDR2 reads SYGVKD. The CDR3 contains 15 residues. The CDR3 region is CATSTGTLSNQSQHF. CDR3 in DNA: TGTGCCACCTCGACAGGGACCCTTTCCAATCAGTCCCAGCATTTT.

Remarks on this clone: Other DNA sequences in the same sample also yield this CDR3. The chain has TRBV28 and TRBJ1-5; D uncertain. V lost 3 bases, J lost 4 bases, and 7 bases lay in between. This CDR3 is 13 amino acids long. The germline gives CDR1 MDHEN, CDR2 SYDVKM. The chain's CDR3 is CASSLGINQPQHF. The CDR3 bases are TGTGCCAGCAGTTTGGGAATTAATCAGCCCCAGCATTTT.

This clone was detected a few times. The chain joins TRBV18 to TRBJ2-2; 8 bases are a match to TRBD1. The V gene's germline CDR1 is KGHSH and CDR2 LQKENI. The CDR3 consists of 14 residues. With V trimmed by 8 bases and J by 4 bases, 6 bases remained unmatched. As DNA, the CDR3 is TGTGCCAGCACGTTGGACAGGGCCACCGGGGAGCTGTTTTTT. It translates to CASTLDRATGELFF.

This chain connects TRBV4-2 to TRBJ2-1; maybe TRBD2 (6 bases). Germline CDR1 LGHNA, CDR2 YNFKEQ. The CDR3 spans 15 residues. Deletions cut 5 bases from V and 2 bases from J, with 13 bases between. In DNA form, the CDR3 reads TGTGCCAGCAGCGGAGTGGGGGGTACCTACAATGAGCAGTTCTTC. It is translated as CASSGVGGTYNEQFF.

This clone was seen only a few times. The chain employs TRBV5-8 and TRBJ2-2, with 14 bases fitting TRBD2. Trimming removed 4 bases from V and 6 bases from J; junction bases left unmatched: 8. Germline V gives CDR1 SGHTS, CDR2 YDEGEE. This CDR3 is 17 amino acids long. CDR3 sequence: CASSPGLAGVLAGELFF. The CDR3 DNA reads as TGTGCCAGCAGCCCGGGACTAGCGGGAGTCTTGGCCGGGGAGCTGTTTTTT.

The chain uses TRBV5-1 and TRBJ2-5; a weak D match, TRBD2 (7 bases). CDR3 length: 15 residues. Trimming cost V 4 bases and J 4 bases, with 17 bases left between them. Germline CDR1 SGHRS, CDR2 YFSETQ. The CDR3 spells CASSPERGGGETQYF. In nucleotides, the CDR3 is TGCGCCAGCAGCCCCGAGAGGGGAGGGGGAGAGACCCAGTACTTC.

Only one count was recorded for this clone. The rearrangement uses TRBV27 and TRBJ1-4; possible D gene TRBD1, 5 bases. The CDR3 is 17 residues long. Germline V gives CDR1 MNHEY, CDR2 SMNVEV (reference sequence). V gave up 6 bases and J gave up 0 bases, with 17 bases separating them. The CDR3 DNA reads TGTGCCAGCAGCCCACAGCGGCCGGGGCCAACTAATGAAAAACTGTTTTTT. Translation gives CASSPQRPGPTNEKLFF.

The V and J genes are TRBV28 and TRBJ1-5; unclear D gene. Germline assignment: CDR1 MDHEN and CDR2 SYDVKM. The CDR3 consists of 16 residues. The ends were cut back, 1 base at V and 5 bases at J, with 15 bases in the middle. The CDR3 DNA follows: TGTGCCAGCAGTTTATTTGGCGGATCTCGGGATCAGCCCCAGCATTTT. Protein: CASSLFGGSRDQPQHF.

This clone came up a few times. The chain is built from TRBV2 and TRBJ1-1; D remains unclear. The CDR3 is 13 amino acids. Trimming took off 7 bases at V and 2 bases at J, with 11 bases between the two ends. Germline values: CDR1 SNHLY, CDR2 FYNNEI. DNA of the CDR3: TGTGCCAGCAAAACGGCAGTTAACACTGAAGCTTTCTTT. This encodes CASKTAVNTEAFF. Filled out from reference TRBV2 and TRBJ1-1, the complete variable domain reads EPEVTQTPSHQVTQMGQEVILRCVPISNHLYFYWYRQILGQKVEFLVSFYNNEISEKSEIFDDQFSVERPDGSNFTLKIRSTKLEDSAMYFCASKTAVNTEAFFGQGTRLTVV.

CDR3 coding DNA: TGCGCCACAGCGGCACTCGCGAACACCGGGGAGCTGTTTTTT. Its protein is CATAALANTGELFF. The chain carries TRBV10-1 and TRBJ2-2; D may be TRBD2 (5 bases). The V end was cut by 10 bases, the J end by 0 bases, with 12 bases between. This CDR3 contains 14 residues. In germline, CDR1 is WNHNN, CDR2 SYGVQD (reference sequence).

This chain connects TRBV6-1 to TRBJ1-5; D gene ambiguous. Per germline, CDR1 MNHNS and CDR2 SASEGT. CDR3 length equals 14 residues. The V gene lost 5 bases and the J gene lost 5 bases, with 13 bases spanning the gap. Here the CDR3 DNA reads TGTGCCAGCAGTTCTCGGGTTTGGGATCAGCCCCAGCATTTT. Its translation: CASSSRVWDQPQHF.

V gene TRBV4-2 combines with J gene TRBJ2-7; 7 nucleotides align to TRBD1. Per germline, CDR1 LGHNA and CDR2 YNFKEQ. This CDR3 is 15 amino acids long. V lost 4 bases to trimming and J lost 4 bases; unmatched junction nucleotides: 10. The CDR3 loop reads CASSPQGLVGYEQYF. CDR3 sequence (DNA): TGTGCCAGCAGCCCACAGGGGTTAGTCGGGTACGAGCAGTACTTC.

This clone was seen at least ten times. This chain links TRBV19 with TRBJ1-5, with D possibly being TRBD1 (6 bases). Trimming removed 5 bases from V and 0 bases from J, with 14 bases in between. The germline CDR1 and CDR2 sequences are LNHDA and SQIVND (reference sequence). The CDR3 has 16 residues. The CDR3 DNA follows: TGTGCCAGTAGTCGAGGACAGCCCAATAGCAATCAGCCCCAGCATTTT. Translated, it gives CASSRGQPNSNQPQHF.